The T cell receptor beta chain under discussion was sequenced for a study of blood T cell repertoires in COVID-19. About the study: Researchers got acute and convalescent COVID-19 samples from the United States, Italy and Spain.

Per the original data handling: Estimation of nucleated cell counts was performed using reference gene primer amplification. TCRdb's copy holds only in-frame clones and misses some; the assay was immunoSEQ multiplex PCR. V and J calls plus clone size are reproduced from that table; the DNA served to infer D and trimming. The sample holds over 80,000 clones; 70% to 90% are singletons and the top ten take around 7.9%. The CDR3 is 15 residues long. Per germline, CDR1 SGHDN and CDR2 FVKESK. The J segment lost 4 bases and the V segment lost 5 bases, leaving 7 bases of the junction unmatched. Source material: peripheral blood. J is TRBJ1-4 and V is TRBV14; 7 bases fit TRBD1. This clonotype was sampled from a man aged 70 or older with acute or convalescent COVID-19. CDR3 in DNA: TGTGCCAGCAGCAGCCAGACAGGGTTTAATGAAAAACTGTTTTTT. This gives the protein CASSSQTGFNEKLFF.